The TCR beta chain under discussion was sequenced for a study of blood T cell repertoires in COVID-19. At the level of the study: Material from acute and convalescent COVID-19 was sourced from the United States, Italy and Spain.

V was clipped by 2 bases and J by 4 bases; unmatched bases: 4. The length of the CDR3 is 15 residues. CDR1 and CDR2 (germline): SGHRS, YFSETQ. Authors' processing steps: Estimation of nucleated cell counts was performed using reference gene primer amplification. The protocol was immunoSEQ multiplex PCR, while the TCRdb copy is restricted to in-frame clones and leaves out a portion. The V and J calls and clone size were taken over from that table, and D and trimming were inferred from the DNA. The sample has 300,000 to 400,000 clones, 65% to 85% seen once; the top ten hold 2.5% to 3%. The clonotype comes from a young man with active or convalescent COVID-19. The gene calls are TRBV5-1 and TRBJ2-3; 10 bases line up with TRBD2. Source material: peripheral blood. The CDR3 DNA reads TGCGCCAGCAGCTTAGCGGGGGGGCCCCCAGATACGCAGTATTTT. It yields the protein CASSLAGGPPDTQYF.